This TCR beta chain is from a study of Tregs in tolerant kidney transplant recipients. Here immunoSEQ multiplex PCR was the method, and the copy in TCRdb shows in-frame clones only, minus some. The table includes approximately 93,000 clones, 90% to 95% detected once. The source is a human donor who received a combined kidney and bone marrow transplant. The starting material was CD4+ T cells from blood, obtained before the transplant.

The CDR3: CASKPPGETQYF. In nucleotides, the CDR3 is TGTGCCAGCAAACCCCCCGGAGAGACCCAGTACTTC. The chain couples TRBV6-5 to TRBJ2-5; D ambiguous. V was pared by 7 bases and J by 4 bases, with 10 bases between. This CDR3 is built from 12 residues. Germline V lookup: CDR1 MNHEY, CDR2 SVGAGI.